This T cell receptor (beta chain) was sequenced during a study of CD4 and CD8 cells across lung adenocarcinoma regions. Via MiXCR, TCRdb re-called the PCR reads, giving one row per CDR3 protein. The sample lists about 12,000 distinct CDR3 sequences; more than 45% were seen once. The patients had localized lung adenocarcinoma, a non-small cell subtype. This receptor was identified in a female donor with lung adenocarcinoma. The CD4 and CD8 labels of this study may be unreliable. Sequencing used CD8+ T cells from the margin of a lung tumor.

This CDR3 reads CASRPGRDKNIQYF. The CDR3 DNA follows: TGTGCCAGCAGACCAGGCCGTGACAAAAACATTCAGTACTTC. V gene TRBV6-1 combines with J gene TRBJ2-4; D is unclear. The CDR3 runs to 14 residues. Germline V gives CDR1 MNHNS, CDR2 SASEGT. The V gene lost 6 bases and the J gene lost 3 bases, with 12 bases spanning the gap.